Below, one T cell receptor beta chain is given with its context. This record comes from a study of control samples from healthy donors and cancer patients. Here immunoSEQ multiplex PCR was the method, and the copy in TCRdb shows in-frame clones only, minus some. The table lists about 170,000 clones, roughly 89% of them singletons. The J segment lost 2 bases and the V segment lost 4 bases, leaving 9 bases of the junction unmatched. CDR1 SQVTM and CDR2 ANQGSEA come from the germline V gene. This CDR3 has 15 amino acids. This rearrangement joins TRBV29-1 to TRBJ2-5; 8 bases map to TRBD2. The receptor's source is a woman aged 25 to 39 in good health. The specimen sequenced was blood. The CDR3 loop reads CSVVLAGGHQETQYF. CDR3 coding DNA: TGCAGCGTTGTTCTTGCGGGGGGACATCAAGAGACCCAGTACTTC. Drawing the rest from reference TRBV29-1 and TRBJ2-5, the complete variable domain is SAVISQKPSRDICQRGTSLTIQCQVDSQVTMMFWYRQQPGQSLTLIATANQGSEATYESGFVIDKFPISRPNLTFSTLTVSNMSPEDSSIYLCSVVLAGGHQETQYFGPGTRLLVL.